Only one count was recorded for the clone carrying this T cell receptor beta chain. Measured with immunoSEQ multiplex PCR; TCRdb has only the in-frame clones, and not every one. The data contain approximately 200,000 clones, approximately 90% of them singletons. This sample is drawn from a study of blood T cell repertoires in COVID-19. About the study: The United States, Italy and Spain were the sources of the acute and convalescent COVID-19 samples. The analysed material was cDNA or gDNA that came from T cells, B-cell-depleted T cells, or PBMCs.

The length of the CDR3 is 14 residues. In germline, CDR1 is LGHNT, CDR2 FRNRAP. V was pared by 7 bases and J by 1 base, with 5 bases of the junction left unmatched. This TCR was recovered from a man in his 70s with acute or convalescent COVID-19. The rearrangement joins TRBV12-5 to TRBJ1-1; 8 positions match TRBD1. The specimen was peripheral blood. As DNA, the CDR3 is TGTGCTAGTGCCACGGACAGGGCGAACACTGAAGCTTTCTTT. Amino acids: CASATDRANTEAFF.